Included here is one T cell receptor beta chain sequence, with context. Its antigen is undetermined. The sample comes from a study of radiotherapy plus CTLA-4 blockade in lung cancer. Overall study results and limits: Alongside interferon-beta, early blood T cell clone dynamics were reportedly the best predictor of response.

Germline loops: CDR1 SGHAT, CDR2 FQNNGV. This CDR3 is built from 12 residues. The ends were cut back, 5 bases at V and 3 bases at J, with 7 bases in the middle. Sequenced by immunoSEQ multiplex PCR; TCRdb stores in-frame clones only, minus some. Among around 30,000 clones, around 70% were seen once, and the ten largest hold roughly 4.7%. This receptor was identified in a human donor with non-small cell lung cancer whose response to radiotherapy plus ipilimumab could not be evaluated. The rearrangement joins TRBV11-2 to TRBJ1-1; D is unresolved. Sequencing was performed on peripheral blood, taken from a patient treated with radiotherapy plus ipilimumab. The CDR3 nucleotides read TGTGCCAGCAGCCCCCAGTACACTGAAGCTTTCTTT. Amino acid sequence: CASSPQYTEAFF.